This T cell receptor (beta chain) derives from a study of cytomegalovirus exposure and HLA in healthy donors. Study results and limitations: There were several of the most significant clusters that appeared linked to common viral pathogens in a later analysis.

Details on this clone: The antigen is unknown.

Trimming left V 0 bases short and J 4 bases short, with 16 bases between. There are 16 residues in the CDR3. Germline assignment: CDR1 SGHRS and CDR2 YFSETQ. The PCR contained 60 Vbeta and 13 Jbeta primers. Profiling relied on immunoSEQ multiplex PCR, and the TCRdb table lists in-frame clones only, not all of them. The sample contains about 200,000 clones, roughly 84% of which appear only once. The sample consisted of PBMCs. The receptor's source is a man aged 45-65 years in good health and CMV-seronegative. The V gene is TRBV5-1, the J gene TRBJ1-1, with TRBD1 as a possible D gene (5 bases). Here the CDR3 reads CASSLVGGGGGTEAFF. In DNA, the CDR3 is TGCGCCAGCAGCTTGGTGGGGGGTGGGGGAGGCACTGAAGCTTTCTTT.